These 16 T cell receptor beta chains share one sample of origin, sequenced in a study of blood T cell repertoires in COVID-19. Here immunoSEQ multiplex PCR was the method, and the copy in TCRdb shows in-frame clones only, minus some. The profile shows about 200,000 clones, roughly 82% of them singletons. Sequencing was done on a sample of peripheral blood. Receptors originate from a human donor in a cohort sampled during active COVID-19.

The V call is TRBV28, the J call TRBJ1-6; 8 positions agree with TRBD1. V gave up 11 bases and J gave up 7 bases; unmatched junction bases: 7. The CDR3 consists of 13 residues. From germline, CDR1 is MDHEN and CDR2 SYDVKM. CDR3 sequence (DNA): TGTGCCGGCAATCGGGACAGGAATTCACCCCTCCACTTT. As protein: CAGNRDRNSPLHF.

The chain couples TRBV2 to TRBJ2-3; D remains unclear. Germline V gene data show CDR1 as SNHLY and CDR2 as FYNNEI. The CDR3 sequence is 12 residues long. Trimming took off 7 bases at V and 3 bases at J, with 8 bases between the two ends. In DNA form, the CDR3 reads TGTGCCAGCAACGACTTAACAGATACGCAGTATTTT. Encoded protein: CASNDLTDTQYF.

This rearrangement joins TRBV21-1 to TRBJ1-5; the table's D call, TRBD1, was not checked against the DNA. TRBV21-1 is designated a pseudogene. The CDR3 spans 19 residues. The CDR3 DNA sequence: TGTGCCAGCAGCAAAATTTTGGAGGGGCAGGGGGTTTGGAATCAGCCCCAGCATTTT. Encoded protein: CASSKILEGQGVWNQPQHF.

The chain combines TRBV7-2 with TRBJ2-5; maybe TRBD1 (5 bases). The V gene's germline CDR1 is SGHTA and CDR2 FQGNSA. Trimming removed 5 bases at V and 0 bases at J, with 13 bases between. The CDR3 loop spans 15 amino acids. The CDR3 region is CASSPQVGYQETQYF. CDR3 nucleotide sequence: TGTGCCAGCAGCCCACAGGTCGGGTACCAAGAGACCCAGTACTTC.

CDR3 region: CASSNSGRRETQYF. The DNA of the CDR3 is TGCGCCAGCAGTAATAGCGGCAGGAGGGAGACCCAGTACTTC. The chain recombines TRBV10-1 with TRBJ2-5, with D maybe TRBD2 (6 bases). V lost 5 bases to trimming and J lost 5 bases, with 15 bases between them. The germline gives CDR1 WNHNN, CDR2 SYGVQD (reference sequence). The CDR3 contains 14 residues.

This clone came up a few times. The CDR3 region has the DNA TGTGCCAGCTCACTCGGTAACACTGAAGCTTTCTTT. Translating it yields CASSLGNTEAFF. This chain joins TRBV18 and TRBJ1-1; D remains unclear. Germline CDR1 KGHSH, CDR2 LQKENI. CDR3 size: 12 residues. Trimming removed 4 bases from V and 2 bases from J, with 5 bases in between.

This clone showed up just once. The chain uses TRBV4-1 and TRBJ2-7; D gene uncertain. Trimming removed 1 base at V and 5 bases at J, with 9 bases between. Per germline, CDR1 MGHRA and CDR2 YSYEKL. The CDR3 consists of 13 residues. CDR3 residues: CASSQGSGNEQYF. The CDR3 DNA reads TGCGCCAGCAGCCAAGGGTCGGGTAACGAGCAGTACTTC.

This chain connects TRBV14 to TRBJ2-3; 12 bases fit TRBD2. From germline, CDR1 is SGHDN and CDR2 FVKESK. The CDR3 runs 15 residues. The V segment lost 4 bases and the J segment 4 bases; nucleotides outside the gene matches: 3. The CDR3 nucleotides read TGTGCCAGCAGCCGACTAGCGGGAGTGTCAGATACGCAGTATTTT. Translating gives CASSRLAGVSDTQYF.

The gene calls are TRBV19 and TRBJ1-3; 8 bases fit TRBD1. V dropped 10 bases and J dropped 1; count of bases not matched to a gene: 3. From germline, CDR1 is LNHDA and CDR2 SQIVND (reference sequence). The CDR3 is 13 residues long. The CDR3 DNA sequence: TGTGCCACCCGACAGGGGTCTGGAAACACCATATATTTT. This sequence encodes CATRQGSGNTIYF. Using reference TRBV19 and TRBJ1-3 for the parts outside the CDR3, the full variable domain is DGGITQSPKYLFRKEGQNVTLSCEQNLNHDAMYWYRQDPGQGLRLIYYSQIVNDFQKGDIAEGYSVSREKKESFPLTVTSAQKNPTAFYLCATRQGSGNTIYFGEGSWLTVV.

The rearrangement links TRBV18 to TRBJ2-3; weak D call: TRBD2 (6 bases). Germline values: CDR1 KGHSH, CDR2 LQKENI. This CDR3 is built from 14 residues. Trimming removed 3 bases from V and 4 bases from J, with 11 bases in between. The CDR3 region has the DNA TGTGCCAGCTCACCGGGACTCCCCCCAGATACGCAGTATTTT. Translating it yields CASSPGLPPDTQYF.

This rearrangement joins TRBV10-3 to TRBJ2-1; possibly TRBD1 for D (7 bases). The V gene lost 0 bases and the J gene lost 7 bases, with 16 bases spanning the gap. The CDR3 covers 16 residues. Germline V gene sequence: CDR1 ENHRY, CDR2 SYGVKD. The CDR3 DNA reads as TGTGCCATCAGTGAGTCGGCGGCCAGGGGGAGGAATGAGCAGTTCTTC. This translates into CAISESAARGRNEQFF.

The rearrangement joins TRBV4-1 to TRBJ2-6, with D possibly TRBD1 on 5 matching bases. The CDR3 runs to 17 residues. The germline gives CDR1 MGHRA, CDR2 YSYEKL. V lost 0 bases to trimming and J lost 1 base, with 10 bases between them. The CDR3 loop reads CASSQDVGASGANVLTF. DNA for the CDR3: TGCGCCAGCAGCCAAGATGTAGGGGCGTCTGGGGCCAACGTCCTGACTTTC.

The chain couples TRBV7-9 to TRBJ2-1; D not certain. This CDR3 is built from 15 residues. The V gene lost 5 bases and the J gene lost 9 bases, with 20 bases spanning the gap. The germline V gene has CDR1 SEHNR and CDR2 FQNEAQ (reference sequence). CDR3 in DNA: TGTGCCAGCAGCAACTTAGCTCGGTCGGCGTTTGAGCAGTTCTTC. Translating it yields CASSNLARSAFEQFF.

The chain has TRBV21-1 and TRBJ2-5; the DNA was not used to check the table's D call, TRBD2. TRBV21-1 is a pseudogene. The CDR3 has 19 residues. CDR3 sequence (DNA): TGTGCCAGCAGCAAATGTCCGGGACTAGCGGGACTCGACCAAGAGACCCAGTACTTC. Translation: CASSKCPGLAGLDQETQYF.

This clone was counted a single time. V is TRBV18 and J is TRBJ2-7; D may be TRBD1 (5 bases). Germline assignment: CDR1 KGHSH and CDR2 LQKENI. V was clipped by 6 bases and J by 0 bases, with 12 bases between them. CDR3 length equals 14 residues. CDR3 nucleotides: TGTGCCAGCTCCCTACAGGATACCTCCTACGAGCAGTACTTC. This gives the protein CASSLQDTSYEQYF.

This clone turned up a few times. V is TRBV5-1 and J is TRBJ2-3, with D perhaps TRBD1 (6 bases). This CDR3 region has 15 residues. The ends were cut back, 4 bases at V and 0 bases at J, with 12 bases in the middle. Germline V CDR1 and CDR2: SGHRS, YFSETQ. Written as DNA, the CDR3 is TGCGCCAGCAGCCGCCCAGGGGTTAGCACAGATACGCAGTATTTT. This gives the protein CASSRPGVSTDTQYF. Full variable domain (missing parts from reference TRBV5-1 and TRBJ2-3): KAGVTQTPRYLIKTRGQQVTLSCSPISGHRSVSWYQQTPGQGLQFLFEYFSETQRNKGNFPGRFSGRQFSNSRSEMNVSTLELGDSALYLCASSRPGVSTDTQYFGPGTRLTVL.